The clone carrying this T cell receptor (beta chain) has just a few counts. The antigen is unknown. In the library, each TCR cDNA molecule bore its own unique molecular identifier. TCRdb re-called the 5' RACE reads through MiXCR, storing one row per CDR3 protein. The repertoire has about 8,100 distinct CDR3 sequences, roughly 5% of them found once; the top ten carry around 24%. This entry comes from a study of spatial heterogeneity in lung cancer. Study-level findings and limits: Expanded TCR counts, ubiquitous and regional, correlated respectively with ubiquitous and regional nonsynonymous mutation counts. Tumor T cells had an estimated coverage that came to approximately 7% for alpha chains and under 15% for beta chains. Mutation counts in tumors were tracked by counts of expanded intratumoral alpha and beta TCRs.

This sample's time point: sample taken at primary tumor resection. Frozen PBMC, nontumor lung or tumor provided whole RNA, which was sequenced unsorted. Per germline, CDR1 SQVTM and CDR2 ANQGSEA. This CDR3 is built from 15 residues. V shed 5 bases and J shed 4 bases, with 20 bases lying between them. The genes are TRBV29-1 and TRBJ2-5; the D call may be TRBD1 or TRBD2 (5 bases each). The input for sequencing was lung tumor tissue, taken at surgery. This receptor was obtained from a male donor with early-stage non-small cell lung cancer. CDR3 nucleotides: TGCAGCGTTACTAGGGGTAACAATCAGGCAGAGACCCAGTACTTC. Protein: CSVTRGNNQAETQYF.